This T cell receptor beta chain derives from a study of regulatory T cells in long-lasting Graves disease. Trimming pared 5 bases from V and 4 bases from J, leaving 14 bases between. Germline V lookup: CDR1 SEHNR, CDR2 FQNEAQ (reference sequence). The CDR3 has 14 amino acids. Relying on iRepertoire HTBI primers and Arm-PCR of CDR3 regions, the team built TCR beta libraries. TCRdb itself ran the multiplex PCR reads through MiXCR, one entry per CDR3 protein. Here the sample spans 500,000 to 700,000 distinct CDR3 sequences, roughly 16% being singletons. This clonotype was observed many times. As to time point: newly diagnosed GD, antithyroid drugs for less than 3 months. Extracted PBMC RNA gave rise to the TCR library. Diagnosing Graves' disease relied on the American Thyroid Association guidelines. This sample also appeared in a second study, on T cells in Graves' hyperthyroidism and ophthalmopathy. As that report states: Blood samples included most of the expanded thyroid clonotypes exceeding 0.001.

This chain connects TRBV7-9 to TRBJ1-1, with a possible D match to TRBD1 (5 bases). This receptor was taken from a woman between 25 and 40 years old with Graves disease. Here the sequenced sample was peripheral blood mononuclear cells (PBMCs), taken at new diagnosis, from a patient treated with antithyroid drugs. This CDR3 reads CASSPPAGLTEAFF. CDR3 nucleotides: TGTGCCAGCAGCCCGCCGGCGGGGCTCACTGAAGCTTTCTTT. The variable domain in full, with the rest retrieved from reference TRBV7-9 and TRBJ1-1, is DTGVSQNPRHKITKRGQNVTFRCDPISEHNRLYWYRQTLGQGPEFLTYFQNEAQLEKSRLLSDRFSAERPKGSFSTLEIQRTEQGDSAMYLCASSPPAGLTEAFFGQGTRLTVV.